The 10 T cell receptor beta chains below were found in one sample sequenced in a study of low-dose radiotherapy and immunotherapy resistance in tumors. With TRAV- and TRBV-specific primers, first-strand cDNA was made, covering the alpha and beta chains. The authors amplified TCRs for 15 to 25 PCR cycles with a constant-region primer and a V-primer adapter. MiXCR was run by TCRdb on the reads, yielding one entry per CDR3 protein. The sample gives tens of thousands of distinct CDR3 sequences, roughly 30% of which show up once; roughly 11% is in the top ten. Sample time point: before trial treatment. The sequencing here drew on PBMCs, taken before treatment. Receptors were obtained from a female donor with ovarian cancer.

This clonotype was recorded many times. The chain joins TRBV25-1 to TRBJ2-2; D possibly corresponds to TRBD1 (6 bases). V lost 6 bases, J lost 13 bases, and 18 bases lay in between. Germline-derived CDR1 and CDR2 are MGHDK and SYGVNS. This CDR3 contains 13 residues. The CDR3 loop reads CASRTGATGRLFF. For the CDR3, the DNA is TGTGCCAGCAGAACAGGCGCGACAGGCCGGCTGTTTTTT.

As for this clonotype: A far larger clone is off by one base, so a read error is likely. The V and J genes are TRBV2 and TRBJ2-1; TRBD2 matches at 7 bases. The CDR3 is 14 amino acids. V was pared by 4 bases and J by 10 bases, with 10 bases of the junction left unmatched. Germline V gene sequence: CDR1 SNHLY, CDR2 FYNNEI. The CDR3 loop reads CASSGWEGSYEQFF. The DNA of the CDR3 is TGTGCCAGCAGTGGGTGGGAGGGCTCCTACGAGCAGTTCTTC.

This clonotype was observed at least ten times. Compared with germline, one end of the junction differs, possibly owing to a read error. This chain joins TRBV5-1 and TRBJ2-3, with 11 nucleotides matching TRBD2. The CDR3 sequence is 16 residues long. CDR1 is SGHRS, CDR2 YFSETQ, per germline. The CDR3 DNA reads as TGTGCCAGCACGGCTAGCGGGGGGCAGGGGGCAGATACGCAGTATTTT. Translating it yields CASTASGGQGADTQYF.

CDR3 sequence (DNA): TGTGCCAGCAGCCGCGGACTAGCGGGGGTCGGGGAGCTGTTTTTT. It codes for CASSRGLAGVGELFF. This chain connects TRBV6-1 to TRBJ2-2, with 13 nucleotides matching TRBD2. V lost 6 bases and J lost 7; bases outside the gene matches: 5. The CDR3 sequence is 15 residues long. Per germline, CDR1 MNHNS and CDR2 SASEGT.

This clonotype has only a few counts. V and J are TRBV18 and TRBJ1-1; D is uncertain. CDR3 length equals 14 residues. Germline V gives CDR1 KGHSH, CDR2 LQKENI. V lost 1 base and J lost 5, with 11 bases in between. The CDR3 loop is CASSPRRAGTEAFF. The CDR3, as DNA: TGTGCCAGCTCACCACGACGGGCCGGGACTGAAGCTTTCTTT. Full variable domain (missing parts from reference TRBV18 and TRBJ1-1): NAGVMQNPRHLVRRRGQEARLRCSPMKGHSHVYWYRQLPEEGLKFMVYLQKENIIDESGMPKERFSAEFPKEGPSILRIQQVVRGDSAAYFCASSPRRAGTEAFFGQGTRLTVV.

J is TRBJ1-4 and V is TRBV5-1; no clear D gene. Looked up from germline, CDR1 is SGHRS and CDR2 is YFSETQ. The CDR3 length is 21 residues. The ends were cut back, 0 bases at V and 0 bases at J, with 24 bases in the middle. CDR3 nucleotides: TGCGCCAGCAGCTTGGGTCGTCTGCGGCGAGAGGCTGATGCAACTAATGAAAAACTGTTTTTT. This gives the protein CASSLGRLRREADATNEKLFF.

There are many counts of this clonotype. The chain combines TRBV4-3 with TRBJ1-2; D is perhaps TRBD1 (6 bases). V lost 2 bases and J 4 bases, leaving 14 bases between the germline ends. The CDR3 loop spans 15 amino acids. Germline V gene data show CDR1 as LGHNA and CDR2 as YSLEER. DNA for the CDR3: TGCGCCAGCAGCCAAAGCCCGGGGGGCCTCTATGGCTACACCTTC. Translated: CASSQSPGGLYGYTF.

The CDR3 DNA follows: TGCAGTGCTAGGGCCGGGACAGGGCAACTCGAGCAGTACTTC. Translated: CSARAGTGQLEQYF. The J gene is TRBJ2-7, the V gene TRBV20-1, with 9 bases aligning to TRBD1. The CDR3 has 14 residues. Trimming took 3 bases from V and 6 from J; bases not matched to a gene: 9. CDR1 and CDR2 (germline): DFQATT, SNEGSKA (reference sequence).

This clonotype has a single count. CDR3 in amino acids: CASSQGLAGAYNEQFF. The CDR3 DNA reads as TGCGCCAGCAGCCAGGGACTAGCGGGGGCCTACAATGAGCAGTTCTTC. The V and J genes are TRBV5-1 and TRBJ2-1; 14 bases agree with TRBD2. V lost 4 bases, J lost 2 bases, and 2 bases stayed unmatched. CDR3 size: 16 residues. Per the germline V gene, CDR1 is SGHRS and CDR2 is YFSETQ.

This clonotype was counted ten times or more. CDR3 region: CASSFLRGSTNTGELFF. The CDR3 DNA follows: TGTGCCAGCAGCTTCCTCAGGGGATCTACCAACACCGGGGAGCTGTTTTTT. V usage is TRBV7-2 and J usage is TRBJ2-2; D possibly corresponds to TRBD1 (6 bases). V was trimmed by 3 bases and J by 2 bases, leaving 16 bases between them. Looked up from germline, CDR1 is SGHTA and CDR2 is FQGNSA. This CDR3 is built from 17 residues. The variable domain in full, with the rest retrieved from reference TRBV7-2 and TRBJ2-2, is GAGVSQSPSNKVTEKGKDVELRCDPISGHTALYWYRQSLGQGLEFLIYFQGNSAPDKSGLPSDRFSAERTGGSVSTLTIQRTQQEDSAVYLCASSFLRGSTNTGELFFGEGSRLTVL.